The 29 T cell receptor beta chains listed next were all sequenced from one sample in a study of T cell responses to AZD1222 COVID-19 vaccine. Here immunoSEQ multiplex PCR was the method, and the copy in TCRdb shows in-frame clones only, minus some. The table has 100,000 or so clones, roughly 89% seen once. This specimen consisted of peripheral blood, obtained on day 0 of AZD1222 vaccination. These receptors all stem from an adult in good health.

This rearrangement joins TRBV13 to TRBJ2-5; perhaps TRBD2 as D (5 bases). This CDR3 contains 14 residues. Germline V gives CDR1 PRHDT, CDR2 FYEKMQ (reference sequence). V lost 6 bases and J lost 5, with 16 bases in between. For the CDR3, the DNA is TGTGCCAGCAGATTCCTGGGCCGGAGGGAGACCCAGTACTTC. Translated, it gives CASRFLGRRETQYF. Looking up the rest from reference TRBV13 and TRBJ2-5 gives the full variable domain: AAGVIQSPRHLIKEKRETATLKCYPIPRHDTVYWYQQGPGQDPQFLISFYEKMQSDKGSIPDRFSAQQFSDYHSELNMSSLELGDSALYFCASRFLGRRETQYFGPGTRLLVL.

Note on this clone: A junction boundary mismatches the germline segment, possibly from a read error. This sequence joins TRBV24-1 and TRBJ1-2, with D perhaps matching TRBD1 (5 bases). The CDR3 extends over 11 amino acids. Looked up from germline, CDR1 is KGHDR and CDR2 is SFDVKD. As DNA, the CDR3 is TGTGCCACCAGTACACAAAACAGGTACTACTTC. Translating gives CATSTQNRYYF.

The chain employs TRBV19 and TRBJ1-4; D might be TRBD1 (5 bases). CDR1 and CDR2 (germline): LNHDA, SQIVND (reference sequence). The CDR3 runs to 15 residues. V gave up 8 bases and J gave up 5 bases, with 18 bases separating them. In DNA, the CDR3 is TGTGCCAGTCAGGGAGGTCAGGGATGGAATGAAAAACTGTTTTTT. Amino acids: CASQGGQGWNEKLFF.

This clone was detected only a few times. This sequence joins TRBV19 and TRBJ1-5, with D perhaps matching TRBD1 (5 bases). CDR3 length: 13 amino acids. Between the trimmed V and J ends, which lost 5 bases and 9 bases, there was a span of 14 bases. The germline CDR1 and CDR2 sequences are LNHDA and SQIVND (reference sequence). The CDR3, as DNA: TGTGCCAGTAGTGGGGGATATACAGGGCCCCAGCATTTT. This gives the protein CASSGGYTGPQHF.

This clone was counted a few times. The chain combines TRBV5-4 with TRBJ2-5; 8 positions agree with TRBD2. The CDR3 runs to 14 residues. The germline CDR1 and CDR2 sequences are SGHNT and YYREEE (reference sequence). V shed 0 bases and J 4 bases; nucleotides not matched to a gene: 2. Here the CDR3 DNA reads TGTGCCAGCAGCTTGGCCGGGGGGGCAGAGACCCAGTACTTC. Amino acids: CASSLAGGAETQYF.

The V gene is TRBV5-1, the J gene TRBJ1-1; perhaps TRBD1 as D (6 bases). The CDR3 contains 13 residues. Germline V gene sequence: CDR1 SGHRS, CDR2 YFSETQ. V was clipped by 0 bases and J by 11 bases, with 14 bases between them. Written as DNA, the CDR3 is TGCGCCAGCAGCTTGGAGACAGGCAATGGGGCTTTCTTT. Translated: CASSLETGNGAFF.

This rearrangement joins TRBV10-3 to TRBJ1-1; D is unresolved. Trimming took 2 bases from V and 2 from J, leaving 9 bases between them. Germline values: CDR1 ENHRY, CDR2 SYGVKD. CDR3 size: 14 residues. The DNA of the CDR3 is TGTGCCATCAGTGAGGGCCTCATAAACACTGAAGCTTTCTTT. It specifies CAISEGLINTEAFF.

The table lists this clone with a few counts. The chain recombines TRBV6-5 with TRBJ2-3; D is tentatively TRBD1 or TRBD2 (6 bases each). Germline-derived CDR1 and CDR2 are MNHEY and SVGAGI. Between the trimmed V and J ends, which lost 6 bases and 4 bases, there was a span of 17 bases. CDR3 length: 15 residues. CDR3 nucleotide sequence: TGTGCCAGCAGCTGGTGGAGGGGGAGTGCAGATACGCAGTATTTT. Amino acid sequence: CASSWWRGSADTQYF.

This clone was seen once. The V gene is TRBV6-5, the J gene TRBJ1-5; tentative D call: TRBD1 (6 bases). This CDR3 is 14 amino acids long. Trimming took off 4 bases at V and 4 bases at J, with 11 bases between the two ends. The germline V gene has CDR1 MNHEY and CDR2 SVGAGI. CDR3 sequence: CASSLGQPNQPQHF. The DNA for the CDR3 is TGTGCCAGCAGTTTAGGACAGCCGAATCAGCCCCAGCATTTT.

The J gene is TRBJ1-3, the V gene TRBV18; D is unclear. V dropped 8 bases and J dropped 0 bases, with 17 bases sitting between them. CDR3 length: 16 amino acids. Germline CDR1 KGHSH, CDR2 LQKENI. This chain's CDR3 is CASQGMDGASGNTIYF. The CDR3 DNA sequence: TGTGCCAGCCAAGGTATGGACGGAGCCTCTGGAAACACCATATATTTT. Supplemented by reference TRBV18 and TRBJ1-3, the full variable domain reads NAGVMQNPRHLVRRRGQEARLRCSPMKGHSHVYWYRQLPEEGLKFMVYLQKENIIDESGMPKERFSAEFPKEGPSILRIQQVVRGDSAAYFCASQGMDGASGNTIYFGEGSWLTVV.

This clone has only one observation. The V call is TRBV27, the J call TRBJ2-1; no firm D call. Germline V gene lookup returns CDR1 MNHEY and CDR2 SMNVEV (reference sequence). V was cut by 3 bases and J by 6 bases, with 9 bases left in between. There are 13 residues in the CDR3. The DNA of the CDR3 is TGTGCCAGCAGTTTCGGTCTAGTCAATGAGCAGTTCTTC. The encoded protein is CASSFGLVNEQFF.

The V gene is TRBV5-1, the J gene TRBJ2-3; tentative D call: TRBD2 (5 bases). CDR1 and CDR2 (germline): SGHRS, YFSETQ. Trimming removed 4 bases at V and 5 bases at J, with 17 bases between. The CDR3 runs 15 residues. The CDR3 here is CASSPPTSLGDTQYF. The CDR3 DNA reads TGCGCCAGCAGCCCTCCCACTAGTCTCGGAGATACGCAGTATTTT. Complete variable domain (other parts from reference TRBV5-1 and TRBJ2-3): KAGVTQTPRYLIKTRGQQVTLSCSPISGHRSVSWYQQTPGQGLQFLFEYFSETQRNKGNFPGRFSGRQFSNSRSEMNVSTLELGDSALYLCASSPPTSLGDTQYFGPGTRLTVL.

The CDR3 here is CASSVGPGTDTQYF. The CDR3 nucleotides are TGTGCCAGCAGCGTAGGGCCAGGCACAGATACGCAGTATTTT. The chain links TRBV9 to TRBJ2-3; D unclear. CDR3 size: 14 residues. Germline V lookup: CDR1 SGDLS, CDR2 YYNGEE. The V end lost 0 bases, the J end lost 1 base, and 6 bases lay between the germline ends.

The gene calls are TRBV5-1 and TRBJ1-2; D is unresolved. Trimming took off 0 bases at V and 5 bases at J, with 11 bases between the two ends. Germline V gene data show CDR1 as SGHRS and CDR2 as YFSETQ. The CDR3 spans 14 residues. In nucleotides, the CDR3 is TGCGCCAGCAGCTTGGACGGGAGGGAATATGGCTACACCTTC. Translated, it gives CASSLDGREYGYTF.

V and J are TRBV7-6 and TRBJ2-5, with TRBD1 identical over 10 bases. This CDR3 contains 16 residues. With 5 bases clipped from V and 4 bases from J, the junction kept 10 bases outside the gene matches. CDR1 and CDR2 (germline): SGHVS, FNYEAQ. CDR3 in DNA: TGTGCCAGCAGCCATGAAGGGACAGGGGTCGGAGAGACCCAGTACTTC. It translates to CASSHEGTGVGETQYF.

The chain couples TRBV11-2 to TRBJ1-1; TRBD1 is a possible D gene (6 bases). Germline CDR1 SGHAT, CDR2 FQNNGV. The ends were cut back, 5 bases at V and 10 bases at J, with 14 bases in the middle. The CDR3 loop spans 12 amino acids. In DNA, the CDR3 is TGTGCCAGCAGCCAGGGGCAGGGGAGAGCTTTCTTT. Translating it yields CASSQGQGRAFF.

The chain is built from TRBV6-5 and TRBJ2-7; D is tentatively TRBD1 or TRBD2 (5 bases each). Per germline, CDR1 MNHEY and CDR2 SVGAGI. V lost 8 bases and J 6 bases, leaving 11 bases between the germline ends. This CDR3 spans 11 amino acids. DNA of the CDR3: TGTGCCAGCGAGGGGATGGGCGAGCAGTACTTC. It yields the protein CASEGMGEQYF.

The chain employs TRBV5-5 and TRBJ2-1, with D unresolved. V dropped 2 bases and J dropped 0 bases, with 9 bases sitting between them. This CDR3 has 15 residues. Germline CDR1 is SGHKS and CDR2 is YYEKEE (reference sequence). The CDR3 loop is CASSFTPTSYNEQFF. CDR3 bases: TGTGCCAGCAGCTTTACACCAACCTCCTACAATGAGCAGTTCTTC.

The J gene is TRBJ2-2, the V gene TRBV5-1; D possibly corresponds to TRBD2 (5 bases). Germline values: CDR1 SGHRS, CDR2 YFSETQ. With 1 base removed from V and 5 bases from J, the gap between germline ends came to 12 bases. CDR3 size: 15 residues. This chain's CDR3 is CASSLSLARTGELFF. The CDR3 DNA is TGCGCCAGCAGCTTGAGCTTAGCGAGAACCGGGGAGCTGTTTTTT.

The rearrangement joins TRBV18 to TRBJ2-6, with 7 bases lining up with TRBD1. Looked up from germline, CDR1 is KGHSH and CDR2 is LQKENI. V lost 5 bases, J lost 2 bases, and 6 bases stayed unmatched. The CDR3 spans 16 residues. The CDR3 here is CASSTSGTAGANVLTF. The DNA for the CDR3 is TGTGCCAGCTCAACCTCCGGGACAGCTGGGGCCAACGTCCTGACTTTC.

The chain carries TRBV6-5 and TRBJ1-2, with D maybe TRBD1 (5 bases). Germline V gene lookup returns CDR1 MNHEY and CDR2 SVGAGI. This CDR3 comprises 14 residues. Trimming took 0 bases from V and 4 from J, leaving 9 bases between them. The CDR3 DNA sequence: TGTGCCAGCAGTTACTCGGCAGGGTTCTATGGCTACACCTTC. Translated: CASSYSAGFYGYTF.

The chain employs TRBV19 and TRBJ1-2; D call uncertain. Per germline, CDR1 LNHDA and CDR2 SQIVND (reference sequence). The CDR3 spans 12 residues. V lost 3 bases and J lost 9, with 11 bases in between. Here the CDR3 reads CASSISIGSYTF. The CDR3 DNA follows: TGTGCCAGTAGTATTTCTATCGGTAGCTACACCTTC. Looking up the rest from reference TRBV19 and TRBJ1-2 gives the full variable domain: DGGITQSPKYLFRKEGQNVTLSCEQNLNHDAMYWYRQDPGQGLRLIYYSQIVNDFQKGDIAEGYSVSREKKESFPLTVTSAQKNPTAFYLCASSISIGSYTFGSGTRLTVV.

The rearrangement joins TRBV2 to TRBJ2-2; 8 bases are a match to TRBD2. CDR1 is SNHLY and CDR2 is FYNNEI in the germline V gene. CDR3 length equals 16 residues. The V segment lost 6 bases and the J segment 4 bases; nucleotides outside the gene matches: 10. The CDR3, as DNA: TGTGCCAGCAGAGGGGGAACCGGGACTAGCACCGGGGAGCTGTTTTTT. Translation: CASRGGTGTSTGELFF.

The chain uses TRBV12-5 and TRBJ1-4; 9 bases line up with TRBD1. This CDR3 has 14 amino acids. V lost 7 bases and J lost 7; bases outside the gene matches: 7. Germline V CDR1 and CDR2: LGHNT, FRNRAP. Here the CDR3 DNA reads TGTGCTAGTGCCGGGACAGGGACGGTTGAAAAACTGTTTTTT. Residues: CASAGTGTVEKLFF.

This clone was observed a single time. The rearrangement links TRBV28 to TRBJ2-7; D uncertain. CDR3 length equals 14 residues. Trimming shortened V by 5 bases and J by 1 base, and 12 bases separated the two germline ends. Germline CDR1 MDHEN, CDR2 SYDVKM. CDR3 coding DNA: TGTGCCAGCAGTACCCCGACTGGGTCCTACGAGCAGTACTTC. Residues: CASSTPTGSYEQYF.

The chain couples TRBV7-2 to TRBJ1-3, with D possibly matching TRBD1 (6 bases). Germline CDR1 is SGHTA and CDR2 is FQGNSA. Trimming left V 5 bases short and J 3 bases short, with 17 bases between. The length of the CDR3 is 16 residues. Here the CDR3 reads CASSVHREYSGNTIYF. CDR3 nucleotides: TGTGCCAGCAGCGTCCACAGGGAGTATAGTGGAAACACCATATATTTT.

This clone appeared a single time. The rearrangement links TRBV9 to TRBJ1-3; possible D gene TRBD1, 6 bases. The V and J ends lost 1 base and 3 bases respectively, with 14 bases between them. This CDR3 comprises 16 residues. The V gene's germline CDR1 is SGDLS and CDR2 YYNGEE. The CDR3 region has the DNA TGTGCCAGCAGCGTACAGGGGCCTCTGGGTGGAAACACCATATATTTT. This encodes CASSVQGPLGGNTIYF.

The V call is TRBV11-2, the J call TRBJ2-7; D call uncertain. V lost 0 bases and J lost 1, with 13 bases in between. The CDR3 length is 16 residues. Germline loops: CDR1 SGHAT, CDR2 FQNNGV. In DNA, the CDR3 is TGTGCCAGCAGCTTAGATGGCGGCGGATTATCCTACGAGCAGTACTTC. Its protein product is CASSLDGGGLSYEQYF.

The chain uses TRBV19 and TRBJ1-1; D is perhaps TRBD1 (6 bases). V dropped 3 bases and J dropped 4 bases, with 9 bases sitting between them. Germline CDR1 reads LNHDA; CDR2 reads SQIVND (reference sequence). The CDR3 covers 13 residues. This CDR3 is CASSISGVTEAFF. The CDR3 DNA reads as TGTGCCAGTAGTATTTCAGGGGTCACTGAAGCTTTCTTT.